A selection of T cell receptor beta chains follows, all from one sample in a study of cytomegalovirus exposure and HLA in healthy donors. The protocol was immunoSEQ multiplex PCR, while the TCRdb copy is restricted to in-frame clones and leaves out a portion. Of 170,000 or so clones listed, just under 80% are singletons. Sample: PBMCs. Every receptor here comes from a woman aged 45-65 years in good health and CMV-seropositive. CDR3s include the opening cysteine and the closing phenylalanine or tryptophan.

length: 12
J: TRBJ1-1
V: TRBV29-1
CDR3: CSVVSGGTEAFF

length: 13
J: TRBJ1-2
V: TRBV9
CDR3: CASSEQGNYGYTF

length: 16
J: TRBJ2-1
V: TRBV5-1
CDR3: CASSLQAFNSYNEQFF

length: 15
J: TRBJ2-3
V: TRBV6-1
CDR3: CASSEWDRSADTQYF

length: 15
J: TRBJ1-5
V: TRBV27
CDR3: CASSLSAQGDQPQHF

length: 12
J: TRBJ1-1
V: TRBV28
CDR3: CASSLALTEAFF

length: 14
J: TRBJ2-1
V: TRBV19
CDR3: CASSIGQAYNEQFF

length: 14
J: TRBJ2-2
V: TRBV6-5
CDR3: CASRSGGDTGELFF

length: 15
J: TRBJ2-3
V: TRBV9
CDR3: CASSVDDRRADTQYF

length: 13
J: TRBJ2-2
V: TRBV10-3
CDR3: CAISESRVVELFF

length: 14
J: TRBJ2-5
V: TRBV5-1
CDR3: CASSLGTAQETQYF

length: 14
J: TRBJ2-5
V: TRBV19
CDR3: CASRGLGFQETQYF

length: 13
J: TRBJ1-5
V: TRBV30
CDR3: CAWSGGRQQPQHF

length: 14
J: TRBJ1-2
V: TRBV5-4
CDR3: CASRTGQANYGYTF

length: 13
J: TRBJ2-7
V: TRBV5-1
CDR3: CASSLGLNYEQYF

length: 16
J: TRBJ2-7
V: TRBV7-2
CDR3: CASSLAGQGSSYEQYF

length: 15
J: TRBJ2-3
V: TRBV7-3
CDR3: CASSLTGTSTDTQYF

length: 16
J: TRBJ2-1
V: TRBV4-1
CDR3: CASSQRLAGLVNEQFF

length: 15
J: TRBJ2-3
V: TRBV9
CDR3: CASSAEPRDTDTQYF

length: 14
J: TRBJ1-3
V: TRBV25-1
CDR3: CASSEFSSGNTIYF

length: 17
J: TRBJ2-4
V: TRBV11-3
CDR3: CASSPRLAAIAKNIQYF

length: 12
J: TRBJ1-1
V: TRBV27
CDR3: CASRTGGTEAFF

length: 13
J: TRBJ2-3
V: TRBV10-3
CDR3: CAMGSGPGGTQYF

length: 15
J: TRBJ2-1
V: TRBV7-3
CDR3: CASSLQGGSFGEQFF

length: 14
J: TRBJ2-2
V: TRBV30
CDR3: CAWSGMHRTGELFF

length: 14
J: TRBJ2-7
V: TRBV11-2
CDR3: CASSLGQGPYEQYF

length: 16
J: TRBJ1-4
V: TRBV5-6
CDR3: CASSARTGSNNEKLFF

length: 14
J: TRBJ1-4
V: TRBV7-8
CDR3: CASSQPGQSEKLFF

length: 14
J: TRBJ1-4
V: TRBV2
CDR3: CASSGQGSNEKLFF

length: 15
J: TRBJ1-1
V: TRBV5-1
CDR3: CASSLGPSQNTEAFF

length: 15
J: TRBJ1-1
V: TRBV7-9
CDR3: CASSLKSGKNTEAFF

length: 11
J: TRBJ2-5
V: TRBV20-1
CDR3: CSALDSETQYF

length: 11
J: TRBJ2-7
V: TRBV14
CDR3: CASSQVQEQYF